The 20 T cell receptor beta chains listed next were all sequenced from one sample in a study of early T cells in non-severe SARS-CoV-2 infection. MiXCR, run by TCRdb on the 5' RACE reads, gives a single entry per CDR3 protein. This sample carries some 38,000 distinct CDR3 sequences, 5% to 6.5% of them seen once, and the ten largest clones take less than 35%. The source material was whole blood. These receptors were taken from an adult who was a healthcare worker with PCR-confirmed SARS-CoV-2 infection or an uninfected control (not recorded which).

This clonotype was seen repeatedly, ten times or more. J is TRBJ1-4 and V is TRBV14; D not certain. Germline V lookup: CDR1 SGHDN, CDR2 FVKESK. Trimming pared 4 bases from V and 8 bases from J, leaving 20 bases between. CDR3 length: 16 amino acids. The CDR3 DNA follows: TGTGCCAGCAGCCCCAGTGCTAGCTACCTTGGGGAAAAACTGTTTTTT. Translation gives CASSPSASYLGEKLFF. Full variable domain (remainder filled in from reference TRBV14 and TRBJ1-4): EAGVTQFPSHSVIEKGQTVTLRCDPISGHDNLYWYRRVMGKEIKFLLHFVKESKQDESGMPNNRFLAERTGGTYSTLKVQPAELEDSGVYFCASSPSASYLGEKLFFGSGTQLSVL.

This clonotype was found many times. This rearrangement joins TRBV4-3 to TRBJ2-1; no definite D call. This CDR3 has 16 residues. Per the germline V gene, CDR1 is LGHNA and CDR2 is YSLEER. Between the trimmed V and J ends, which lost 0 bases and 8 bases, there was a span of 17 bases. CDR3 sequence reads: CASSQDRIGVSDEQFF. The CDR3 nucleotides read TGCGCCAGCAGCCAAGATCGGATTGGAGTCTCCGATGAGCAGTTCTTC.

The rearrangement links TRBV18 to TRBJ2-5; unclear D gene. The V end was cut by 0 bases, the J end by 5 bases, with 10 bases between. From germline, CDR1 is KGHSH and CDR2 LQKENI. The length of the CDR3 is 14 residues. The CDR3, as DNA: TGTGCCAGCTCACCACCGGTGGGTCCTGAGACCCAGTACTTC. Amino acid sequence: CASSPPVGPETQYF.

Many counts were recorded for this clonotype. The rearrangement joins TRBV28 to TRBJ2-3, with 7 bases aligning to TRBD1. Trimming at V came to 4 bases and at J to 0 bases, leaving 7 bases not matched to a gene. The CDR3 length is 16 residues. Germline CDR1 is MDHEN and CDR2 is SYDVKM. DNA of the CDR3: TGTGCCAGCAGTTCCCCCGACAGGGAGAGCACAGATACGCAGTATTTT. Encoded protein: CASSSPDRESTDTQYF.

This clonotype turned up a few times. The V gene is TRBV7-3, the J gene TRBJ1-2; D gene unclear. V lost 5 bases and J 2 bases, leaving 9 bases between the germline ends. Germline CDR1 is SGHTA and CDR2 is FQGTGA. The CDR3 has 13 residues. In DNA, the CDR3 is TGTGCCAGCAGCCAAGGACGGAACTATGGCTACACCTTC. As protein: CASSQGRNYGYTF.

This clonotype has at least ten counts. The chain has TRBV7-9 and TRBJ2-1, with TRBD2 matching over 8 bases. J lost 4 bases, V lost 5 bases, and 7 bases had no gene match. CDR1 SEHNR and CDR2 FQNEAQ come from the germline V gene (reference sequence). The CDR3 loop spans 15 amino acids. CDR3 loop: CASSIERGPYNEQFF. CDR3 DNA: TGTGCCAGCAGCATCGAGCGGGGGCCATACAATGAGCAGTTCTTC.

This clonotype was detected ten times or more. V and J are TRBV12-3 or TRBV12-4 and TRBJ2-3; the D gene is possibly TRBD2 (5 bases). The ends were cut back, 5 bases at V and 0 bases at J, with 12 bases in the middle. The CDR3 has 15 residues. The CDR3: CASSPTSTSTDTQYF. CDR3 sequence (DNA): TGTGCCAGCAGTCCTACTAGTACTAGCACAGATACGCAGTATTTT.

This clonotype was observed at least ten times. The chain is built from TRBV6-6 and TRBJ2-1; TRBD1 might be the D (7 bases). Deletions cut 2 bases from V and 9 bases from J, with 14 bases between. Germline V CDR1 and CDR2: MNHNY, SVGAGI (reference sequence). There are 14 residues in the CDR3. The CDR3 sequence: CASSYVQGGFEQFF. The DNA of the CDR3 is TGTGCCAGCAGTTACGTCCAGGGGGGATTTGAGCAGTTCTTC.

In its sample, this clonotype was seen many times. The chain is built from TRBV7-6 and TRBJ2-3, with a tentative D call TRBD1 (6 bases). This CDR3 comprises 14 residues. The germline V gene has CDR1 SGHVS and CDR2 FNYEAQ. Trimming removed 1 base at V and 4 bases at J, with 9 bases between. CDR3 in DNA: TGTGCCAGCAGCTTAGGAGGGGGTTCAGATACGCAGTATTTT. This codes for CASSLGGGSDTQYF.

This clonotype appeared many times. The chain couples TRBV28 to TRBJ2-3; a possible D gene is TRBD1 (6 bases). CDR1 MDHEN and CDR2 SYDVKM come from the germline V gene. The length of the CDR3 is 15 residues. V lost 6 bases, J lost 1 base, and 14 bases lay in between. The CDR3 nucleotides are TGTGCCAGCAGCAAGACAGGTCCGGGCACAGATACGCAGTATTTT. This encodes CASSKTGPGTDTQYF.

Ten or more counts support this clonotype. This chain links TRBV20-1 with TRBJ2-5, with D perhaps TRBD1 or TRBD2 (5 bases each). This CDR3 has 14 amino acids. The germline V and J ends were trimmed by 3 bases and 5 bases, with 16 bases remaining between them. Germline CDR1 and CDR2: DFQATT and SNEGSKA (reference sequence). In nucleotides, the CDR3 is TGCAGTGCTAGGGGGCTCCCACGAGGGGAGACCCAGTACTTC. Protein sequence: CSARGLPRGETQYF.

This clonotype was counted a few times. The rearrangement joins TRBV5-5 to TRBJ1-2; D not resolved. The V end lost 4 bases, the J end lost 5 bases, and 12 bases lay between the germline ends. The CDR3 runs to 13 residues. Germline CDR1 reads SGHKS; CDR2 reads YYEKEE (reference sequence). For the CDR3, the DNA is TGTGCCAGCAGCACGCAGGAGTCATATGGCTACACCTTC. The encoded protein is CASSTQESYGYTF.

The chain combines TRBV5-1 with TRBJ1-2; D is perhaps TRBD1 (5 bases). The CDR3 length is 13 residues. CDR1 and CDR2 (germline): SGHRS, YFSETQ. V was shortened by 5 bases and J by 1 base, with 9 bases between the two germline ends. The CDR3 DNA reads as TGCGCCAGCAGACAGGACGATAACTATGGCTACACCTTC. As protein: CASRQDDNYGYTF.

This clonotype was recorded a few times. The chain links TRBV28 to TRBJ2-6, with 10 nucleotides matching TRBD1. Trimming took 1 base from V and 4 from J; bases not matched to a gene: 7. The length of the CDR3 is 18 residues. Germline V gene lookup returns CDR1 MDHEN and CDR2 SYDVKM. The CDR3 is CASSLFGTGASGANVLTF. The CDR3 DNA reads as TGTGCCAGCAGTTTATTCGGGACAGGGGCTTCCGGGGCCAACGTCCTGACTTTC.

In its sample, this clonotype was seen many times. The rearrangement uses TRBV10-1 and TRBJ2-3; D might be TRBD2 (6 bases). CDR3 length: 16 amino acids. Germline V gene lookup returns CDR1 WNHNN and CDR2 SYGVQD (reference sequence). Deletions cut 2 bases from V and 4 bases from J, with 16 bases between. This CDR3 reads CASSEGGNLGADTQYF. DNA of the CDR3: TGCGCCAGCAGTGAGGGGGGGAACCTCGGCGCAGATACGCAGTATTTT.

This clonotype was seen many times. This chain joins TRBV30 and TRBJ1-1; D not resolved. CDR1 is GTSNPN, CDR2 SVGIG, per germline (reference sequence). Deletions cut 5 bases from V and 0 bases from J, with 10 bases between. The CDR3 contains 13 residues. The CDR3 region has the DNA TGTGCCTGGGCGGCGGGCTTGAACACTGAAGCTTTCTTT. It codes for CAWAAGLNTEAFF.

This clonotype was counted between two and nine times. This chain connects TRBV24-1 to TRBJ2-2; TRBD2 matches at 8 bases. CDR1 and CDR2 from the germline V gene are KGHDR and SFDVKD. This CDR3 region has 15 residues. Germline trimming cut 1 base from V and 6 bases from J; bases unmatched to any gene: 3. The CDR3 loop reads CATSDFPGRAGELFF. The CDR3 DNA reads as TGTGCCACCAGTGATTTTCCCGGGAGGGCCGGGGAGCTGTTTTTT.

This clonotype was observed at least ten times. The chain has TRBV20-1 and TRBJ2-5; D gene uncertain. This CDR3 comprises 11 residues. Germline loops: CDR1 DFQATT, CDR2 SNEGSKA (reference sequence). CDR3 bases: TGCAGCGCACAAGTGATGGAGACCCAGTACTTC. Protein: CSAQVMETQYF.

The sample holds many counts of this clonotype. This chain uses TRBV20-1 with TRBJ1-1; D gene uncertain. The CDR3 has 14 amino acids. Trimming pared 1 base from V and 3 bases from J, leaving 12 bases between. Germline V gene lookup returns CDR1 DFQATT and CDR2 SNEGSKA (reference sequence). The CDR3 region has the DNA TGCAGTGCTAGAGCACAGTGGCCCTACACTGAAGCTTTCTTT. Protein product: CSARAQWPYTEAFF.

This clonotype was counted at least ten times. The rearrangement links TRBV28 to TRBJ1-2; 8 positions match TRBD1. V shed 4 bases, J shed 8 bases, and the junction held 9 bases outside the gene matches. Germline-derived CDR1 and CDR2 are MDHEN and SYDVKM. The CDR3 sequence is 14 residues long. The CDR3 loop reads CASSSPSGGKGYTF. CDR3 nucleotides: TGTGCCAGCAGTTCCCCATCAGGGGGCAAGGGCTACACCTTC.